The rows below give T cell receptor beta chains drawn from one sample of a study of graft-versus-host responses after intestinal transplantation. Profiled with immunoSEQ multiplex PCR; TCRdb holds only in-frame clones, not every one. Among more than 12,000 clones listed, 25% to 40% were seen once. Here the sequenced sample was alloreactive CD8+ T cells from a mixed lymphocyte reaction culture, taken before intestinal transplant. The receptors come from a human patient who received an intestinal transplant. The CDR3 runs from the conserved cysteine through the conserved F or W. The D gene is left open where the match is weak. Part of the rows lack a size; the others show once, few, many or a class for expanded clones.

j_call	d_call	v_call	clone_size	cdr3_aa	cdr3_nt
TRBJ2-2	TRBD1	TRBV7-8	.	CASNGRGPIGELFF	TGTGCCAGCAACGGCAGGGGGCCTATCGGGGAGCTGTTTTTT
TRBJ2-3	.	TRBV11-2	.	CASSPLFGQKQVTDTQYF	TGTGCCAGCAGCCCTCTCTTTGGGCAAAAACAGGTCACAGATACGCAGTATTTT
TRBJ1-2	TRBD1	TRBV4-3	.	CASSQGTGVTTYGYTF	TGCGCCAGCAGCCAAGGTACAGGGGTAACTACCTATGGCTACACCTTC
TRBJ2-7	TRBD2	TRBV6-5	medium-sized	CASSYDSGGALEQYF	TGTGCCAGCAGTTACGATAGCGGGGGGGCCTTGGAGCAGTACTTC
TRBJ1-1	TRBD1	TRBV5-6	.	CASSSQDRGAFF	TGTGCCAGCAGCTCTCAGGACAGGGGAGCTTTCTTT
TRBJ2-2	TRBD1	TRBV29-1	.	CSVVTGLEELFF	TGCAGCGTTGTGACAGGGCTGGAGGAGCTGTTTTTT
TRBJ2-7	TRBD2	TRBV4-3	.	CASSQDWGGLSYEQYF	TGCGCCAGCAGCCAAGATTGGGGAGGGCTCTCCTACGAGCAGTACTTC
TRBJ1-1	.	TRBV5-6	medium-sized	CASSPGNTEAFF	TGTGCCAGCAGCCCAGGGAACACTGAAGCTTTCTTT
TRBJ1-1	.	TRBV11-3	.	CASSFSLAENTEAFF	TGTGCCAGCAGCTTTTCGCTGGCAGAGAACACTGAAGCTTTCTTT
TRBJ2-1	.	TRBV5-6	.	CASSLDGDYANNEQFF	TGTGCCAGCAGCTTAGACGGTGACTACGCCAACAATGAGCAGTTCTTC
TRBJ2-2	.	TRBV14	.	CASSQEVTFISGELFF	TGTGCCAGCAGCCAGGAAGTGACTTTTATCTCCGGGGAGCTGTTTTTT
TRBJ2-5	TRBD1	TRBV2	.	CASSSPQGAIQETQYF	TGTGCCAGCAGTTCCCCTCAGGGGGCGATTCAAGAGACCCAGTACTTC
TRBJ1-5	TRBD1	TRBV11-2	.	CASSTGGEPQHF	TGTGCCAGCAGCACAGGGGGGGAGCCCCAGCATTTT
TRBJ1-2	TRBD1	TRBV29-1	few	CSGIQGDGYTF	TGCAGCGGGATTCAGGGGGACGGCTACACCTTC
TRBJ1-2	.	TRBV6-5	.	CASSYGRGIGYGYTF	TGTGCCAGCAGTTACGGACGGGGAATCGGCTATGGCTACACCTTC
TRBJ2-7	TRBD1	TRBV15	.	CATSLGTGSSYEQYF	TGTGCCACCAGCCTCGGGACAGGGAGCTCCTACGAGCAGTACTTC
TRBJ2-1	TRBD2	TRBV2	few	CASSGTSGNEQFF	TGTGCCAGCTCGGGGACTAGCGGGAATGAGCAGTTCTTC
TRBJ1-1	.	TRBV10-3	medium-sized	CAISEADTEAFF	TGTGCCATCAGTGAAGCGGACACTGAAGCTTTCTTT
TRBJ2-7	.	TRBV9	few	CASSGGKDYEQYF	TGTGCCAGCAGCGGAGGAAAGGACTACGAGCAGTACTTC
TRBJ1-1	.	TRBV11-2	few	CASSFGGPEAFF	TGTGCCAGCAGCTTTGGGGGCCCTGAAGCTTTCTTT
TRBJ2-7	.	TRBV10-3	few	CAISLEERVEQYF	TGTGCCATCAGCCTTGAAGAGCGTGTCGAGCAGTACTTC
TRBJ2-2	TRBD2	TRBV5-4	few	CASAGGNTGELFF	TGTGCCAGTGCGGGGGGGAACACCGGGGAGCTGTTTTTT
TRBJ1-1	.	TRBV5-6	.	CASSYFRGMYTEAFF	TGTGCCAGCAGCTATTTTAGGGGGATGTACACTGAAGCTTTCTTT
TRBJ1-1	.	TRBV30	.	CAWSQQPSTEAFF	TGTGCCTGGAGTCAACAACCGTCCACTGAAGCTTTCTTT
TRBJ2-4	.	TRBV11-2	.	CASSSLEGREFF	TGTGCCAGCAGCTCCTTGGAGGGCCGGGAGTTCTTC
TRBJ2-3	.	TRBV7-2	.	CATSHRASSIDTQYF	TGTGCCACCTCACACCGCGCCTCTAGCATAGATACGCAGTATTTT
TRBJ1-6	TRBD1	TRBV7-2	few	CASRDDRGSPLHF	TGTGCCAGCAGGGACGACAGGGGTTCACCCCTCCACTTT
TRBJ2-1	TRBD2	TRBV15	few	CATSRGAGPSYNEQFF	TGTGCCACCAGCAGAGGAGCGGGGCCGTCCTACAATGAGCAGTTCTTC
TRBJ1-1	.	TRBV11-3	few	CASTPLTQGANTEAFF	TGTGCCAGCACCCCGCTTACGCAGGGTGCGAACACTGAAGCTTTCTTT
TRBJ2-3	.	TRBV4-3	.	CASSPGILHTDTQYF	TGCGCCAGCAGCCCCGGGATTCTCCACACAGATACGCAGTATTTT
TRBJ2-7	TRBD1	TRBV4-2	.	CASSQDRGPLYEQYF	TGTGCCAGCAGCCAAGATAGGGGGCCTCTTTACGAGCAGTACTTC
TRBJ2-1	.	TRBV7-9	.	CASSLVRDEQFF	TGTGCCAGCAGCTTAGTACGGGATGAGCAGTTCTTC
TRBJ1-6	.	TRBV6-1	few	CASSERIPIENSPLHF	TGTGCCAGCAGTGAGCGAATCCCTATCGAGAATTCACCCCTCCACTTT
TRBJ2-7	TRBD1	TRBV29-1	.	CSVGRQGSSYEQYF	TGCAGCGTTGGCCGACAGGGGAGCTCCTACGAGCAGTACTTC
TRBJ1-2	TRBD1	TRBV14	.	CASSWTGGAGYTF	TGTGCCAGCAGCTGGACAGGGGGCGCAGGCTACACCTTC
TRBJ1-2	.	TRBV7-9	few	CASSLVGGVGYGYTF	TGTGCCAGCAGCTTAGTAGGGGGGGTCGGCTATGGCTACACCTTC
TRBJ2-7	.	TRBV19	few	CASSAGASYEQYF	TGTGCCAGTAGCGCAGGGGCTTCCTACGAGCAGTACTTC
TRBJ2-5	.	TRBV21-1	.	CASSKVRGVETQYF	TGTGCCAGCAGCAAAGTCAGGGGGGTCGAGACCCAGTACTTC
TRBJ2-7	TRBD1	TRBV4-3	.	CASSWDRNLYPYEQYF	TGCGCCAGCAGTTGGGACAGGAACCTATACCCCTACGAGCAGTACTTC
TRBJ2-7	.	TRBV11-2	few	CASSLFRVHEQYF	TGTGCCAGCAGCTTATTCAGGGTCCACGAGCAGTACTTC
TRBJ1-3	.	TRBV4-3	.	CASSQDTGISGNTIYF	TGCGCCAGCAGCCAAGATACCGGTATCTCTGGAAACACCATATATTTT
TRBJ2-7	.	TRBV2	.	CASSEGAGPIYEQYF	TGTGCCAGCAGTGAAGGAGCAGGGCCGATTTACGAGCAGTACTTC
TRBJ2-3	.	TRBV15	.	CATSRVGAGSTDTQYF	TGTGCCACCAGCAGAGTCGGTGCGGGAAGCACAGATACGCAGTATTTT
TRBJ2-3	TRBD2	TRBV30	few	CAWTGLAGGFTDTQYF	TGTGCCTGGACAGGACTAGCGGGGGGATTCACAGATACGCAGTATTTT
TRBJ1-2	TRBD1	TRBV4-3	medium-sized	CASSQDRTGGFGYTF	TGCGCCAGCAGCCAAGATAGGACAGGGGGCTTTGGCTACACCTTC
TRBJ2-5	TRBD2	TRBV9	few	CASSPRGGQETQYF	TGTGCCAGCAGCCCGCGGGGGGGCCAAGAGACCCAGTACTTC
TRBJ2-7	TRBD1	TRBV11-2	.	CASSLTDSGQGYYEQYF	TGTGCCAGCAGCCTTACCGACTCTGGACAGGGGTACTACGAGCAGTACTTC
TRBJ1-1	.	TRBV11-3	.	CASSPPTGLTEAFF	TGTGCCAGCAGCCCCCCCACAGGCCTAACTGAAGCTTTCTTT
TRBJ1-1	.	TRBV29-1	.	CSVDALKTEAFF	TGCAGCGTTGATGCGTTAAAGACAGAAGCTTTCTTT
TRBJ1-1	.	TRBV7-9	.	CASSLYYGGSEAFF	TGTGCCAGCAGCTTATATTATGGGGGCTCTGAAGCTTTCTTT
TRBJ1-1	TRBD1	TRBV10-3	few	CAISDPDRDRDTEAFF	TGTGCCATCAGTGACCCCGACCGGGACAGGGACACTGAAGCTTTCTTT